This is a list of T cell receptor beta chains from one sample in a study of blood T cell repertoires in COVID-19. Assay used: immunoSEQ multiplex PCR; TCRdb lists only in-frame clones, some missing. The repertoire holds 300,000 to 400,000 clones, about 90% seen once, with approximately 2.5% in the top ten. The sequenced sample consisted of peripheral blood. The receptor set was obtained from an older woman with COVID-19, enrolled during active disease. Both conserved end residues are part of each CDR3. Each record gives: D gene, J gene, V gene, clone size, CDR3 DNA, CDR3 protein. A D gene is named only where the DNA matches it firmly. Clone size appears in some rows only: once, few, many, or a class for an expanded clone.

>-|TRBJ2-5|TRBV11-3|-
TGTGCCAGCAGCCAGGGTCGGGAGACCCAGTACTTC
CASSQGRETQYF
>TRBD1|TRBJ1-4|TRBV19|-
TGTGCCAGTGCTAGTGAAGGGACAGCAAATGAAAAACTGTTTTTT
CASASEGTANEKLFF
>-|TRBJ2-7|TRBV6-2/TRBV6-3|-
TGTGCCAGCAGTTACTTCGACAGGGAGGTCAGCGAGCAGTACTTC
CASSYFDREVSEQYF
>TRBD1|TRBJ2-7|TRBV28|-
TGTGCCAGCACTACCGGGACAGGGAGGTACGAGCAGTACTTC
CASTTGTGRYEQYF
>-|TRBJ1-6|TRBV28|-
TGTGCCAGCAGTTCCCTGGGTCGGGGGGGCCACCCCTATAATTCACCCCTCCACTTT
CASSSLGRGGHPYNSPLHF
>TRBD2|TRBJ2-5|TRBV5-1|-
TGCGCCAGCAGCATTGGCCAAACTAGCGGGGGGGCCGGGGAGACCCAGTACTTC
CASSIGQTSGGAGETQYF
>TRBD1|TRBJ1-2|TRBV6-6|few
TGTGCCAGCACTCAGGGGGGACAGTACTATGGCTACACCTTC
CASTQGGQYYGYTF
>-|TRBJ1-2|TRBV3-1/TRBV3-2|-
TGTGCCAGCAGCCAAGATCGCAGATCGGGCTACACCTTC
CASSQDRRSGYTF
>TRBD2|TRBJ2-1|TRBV25-1|-
TGTGCCAGCTCATCTCAACTAGCGGGTGGTAATGAGCAGTTCTTC
CASSSQLAGGNEQFF
>-|TRBJ1-1|TRBV24-1|-
TGTGCCACCAGTGACCGGGGGGGGAGTGAAGCTTTCTTT
CATSDRGGSEAFF